Described below is a single TCR beta chain sequence and its context. Its antigen is as yet unknown. Looked up from germline, CDR1 is MGHRA and CDR2 is YSYEKL. The CDR3 covers 16 residues. The sample is drawn from a study of CXCR3-negative and CXCR3-positive naive CD8 T cells. In preparing the TRB cDNA libraries, 5' RACE with UMI labels was used. From its re-call of the 5' RACE reads, TCRdb lists each CDR3 protein once, without DNA. In all, the sample yields approximately 83,000 distinct CDR3 sequences. Study results and caveats: The authors found comparable surface CD5 between naive subsets and inferred TCR strength from TRB CDR3 properties.

This receptor was identified in a human donor in good health. Some clones in this sample may be carry-over from other donors' samples. Input material: naive CXCR3- CD8+ T cells from blood. The subset: CD45RO-CCR7+CD27+CD95- naive CD8+ T cells lacking CXCR3 (TNR3-). The genes are TRBV4-1 and TRBJ2-7; checking the TCRdb D call of TRBD1 is not possible without DNA. The CDR3 sequence: CASSQEMRQGTYEQYF.